The 13 T cell receptor beta chains below all came from one sample that was sequenced in a study of a mutant IDH1 vaccine in newly diagnosed glioma (dated by TCRdb to 2020 to 2022). The intended sense of this specimen's time point label: week 35, safety follow-up. Each vaccine dose was 300 ug of a 20-mer mutant IDH1 peptide in Montanide, given subcutaneously with topical imiquimod. These receptors' antigens are unknown. The method was the immunoSEQ multiplex PCR assay. As stored in TCRdb, this immuneACCESS dataset retains in-frame rearrangements with V and J assigned. A fraction of the clones does not appear; measured against another copy, unresolved V genes explain less than half of the discrepancy, and the remainder lacks a known reason. The sample table shows under 60,000 clones, and 75% to 85% are seen once. The ten largest clones add up to 12% of the sample. The sequencing used PBMCs, collected from a glioma patient whose treatment included an IDH1 peptide vaccine. These receptors were obtained from a man aged 35 to 55 with glioma.

This rearrangement joins TRBV2 to TRBJ1-4; the D gene is possibly TRBD1 (5 bases). The CDR3 sequence is 16 residues long. Germline V CDR1 and CDR2: SNHLY, FYNNEI. Deletions cut 2 bases from V and 10 bases from J, with 20 bases between. The CDR3 loop is CASSEWFGDFYGKLFF. The CDR3 DNA follows: TGTGCCAGCAGTGAATGGTTTGGGGACTTTTATGGAAAACTGTTTTTT. Looking up the rest from reference TRBV2 and TRBJ1-4 gives the full variable domain: EPEVTQTPSHQVTQMGQEVILRCVPISNHLYFYWYRQILGQKVEFLVSFYNNEISEKSEIFDDQFSVERPDGSNFTLKIRSTKLEDSAMYFCASSEWFGDFYGKLFFGSGTQLSVL.

This sequence joins TRBV27 and TRBJ2-7; TRBD2 is a possible D gene (5 bases). CDR1 and CDR2 (germline): MNHEY, SMNVEV (reference sequence). With 3 bases removed from V and 2 bases from J, the gap between germline ends came to 8 bases. CDR3 length: 13 residues. The CDR3 here is CASSFGDAYEQYF. The CDR3 DNA sequence: TGTGCCAGCAGTTTCGGGGATGCCTACGAGCAGTACTTC.

By its share, this clone is medium-sized. This chain joins TRBV6-5 and TRBJ1-2; unclear D gene. Looked up from germline, CDR1 is MNHEY and CDR2 is SVGAGI. This CDR3 spans 13 amino acids. Between the trimmed V and J ends, which lost 2 bases and 4 bases, there was a span of 8 bases. CDR3 sequence: CASSYGPGYGYTF. The CDR3 nucleotides are TGTGCCAGCAGTTACGGTCCTGGCTATGGCTACACCTTC.

V is TRBV5-1 and J is TRBJ2-6, with D perhaps TRBD1 (6 bases). The CDR3 covers 17 residues. V shed 1 base and J shed 0 bases, with 11 bases lying between them. The germline V gene encodes CDR1 SGHRS and CDR2 YFSETQ. CDR3 nucleotide sequence: TGCGCCAGCAGCTTGACTATACAGGGCTCTGGGGCCAACGTCCTGACTTTC. It codes for CASSLTIQGSGANVLTF.

CDR3 in amino acids: CASSLPGDTEAFF. The DNA for the CDR3 is TGCGCCAGCAGCTTGCCAGGGGACACTGAAGCTTTCTTT. This sequence joins TRBV5-1 and TRBJ1-1; tentative D call: TRBD1 (6 bases). The CDR3 length is 13 residues. Between the trimmed V and J ends, which lost 1 base and 3 bases, there was a span of 7 bases. Per the germline V gene, CDR1 is SGHRS and CDR2 is YFSETQ.

The chain has TRBV25-1 and TRBJ2-7; D is undetermined. V shed 4 bases and J shed 0 bases, with 13 bases lying between them. The CDR3 contains 15 residues. Germline V gene lookup returns CDR1 MGHDK and CDR2 SYGVNS. The CDR3 nucleotides are TGTGCCAGCAGTGGGGCCCAGTCACACTCCTACGAGCAGTACTTC. Translating gives CASSGAQSHSYEQYF.

This chain joins TRBV19 and TRBJ1-3; TRBD1 matches at 7 bases. The CDR3 loop spans 13 amino acids. The junction had 4 bases not matched to a gene; V was cut back by 9 bases and J by 2 bases. The germline V gene has CDR1 LNHDA and CDR2 SQIVND (reference sequence). Written as DNA, the CDR3 is TGTGCCAGCAGAGACAGGGCTGGAAACACCATATATTTT. Its translation is CASRDRAGNTIYF.

This chain connects TRBV6-5 to TRBJ2-2, with 12 bases identical to TRBD1. CDR1 is MNHEY and CDR2 is SVGAGI in the germline V gene. This CDR3 is built from 15 residues. V lost 6 bases to trimming and J lost 7 bases; unmatched junction nucleotides: 6. The CDR3 here is CASSRDRGLDGELFF. Here the CDR3 DNA reads TGTGCCAGCAGCCGGGACAGGGGGCTCGACGGGGAGCTGTTTTTT.

This chain joins TRBV11-2 and TRBJ2-2; 9 nucleotides agree with TRBD1. After removal of 5 bases from V and 3 bases from J, the junction contained 4 bases not matched to a gene. CDR1 and CDR2 from the germline V gene are SGHAT and FQNNGV. CDR3 length equals 15 residues. The CDR3 coding sequence is TGTGCCAGCAGCCCGTGGACAGGGGACACCGGGGAGCTGTTTTTT. This encodes CASSPWTGDTGELFF.

The chain uses TRBV5-6 and TRBJ2-1; weak D call: TRBD2 (5 bases). Per the germline V gene, CDR1 is SGHDT and CDR2 is YYEEEE. Trimming shortened V by 2 bases and J by 15 bases, and 18 bases separated the two germline ends. The CDR3 is 13 residues long. CDR3 bases: TGTGCCAGCAGCTTTGTGACTACTAGGTTATTGTTCTTC. Translation: CASSFVTTRLLFF.

The rearrangement joins TRBV6-1 to TRBJ1-5; no firm D call. This CDR3 is 14 amino acids long. Deletions cut 4 bases from V and 0 bases from J, with 7 bases between. Germline V lookup: CDR1 MNHNS, CDR2 SASEGT. CDR3: CASSGQSSNQPQHF. The CDR3 DNA reads TGTGCCAGCAGTGGCCAGTCTAGCAATCAGCCCCAGCATTTT.

The chain couples TRBV19 to TRBJ2-1; the match to TRBD2 covers 8 bases. Germline CDR1 LNHDA, CDR2 SQIVND (reference sequence). The CDR3 consists of 16 residues. V lost 6 bases to trimming and J lost 5 bases; unmatched junction nucleotides: 12. CDR3 DNA sequence: TGTGCCAGTAGCGGGGCCAGCGGGAGTCCGCACAATGAGCAGTTCTTC. Its protein product is CASSGASGSPHNEQFF.

The rearrangement uses TRBV6-5 and TRBJ2-7; the match to TRBD2 covers 8 bases. This CDR3 is built from 16 residues. Trimming took 0 bases from V and 0 from J; bases not matched to a gene: 4. The germline V gene has CDR1 MNHEY and CDR2 SVGAGI. The CDR3 nucleotides are TGTGCCAGCAGTTACTCGGGCGGGGGGTCCTCCTACGAGCAGTACTTC. It codes for CASSYSGGGSSYEQYF.